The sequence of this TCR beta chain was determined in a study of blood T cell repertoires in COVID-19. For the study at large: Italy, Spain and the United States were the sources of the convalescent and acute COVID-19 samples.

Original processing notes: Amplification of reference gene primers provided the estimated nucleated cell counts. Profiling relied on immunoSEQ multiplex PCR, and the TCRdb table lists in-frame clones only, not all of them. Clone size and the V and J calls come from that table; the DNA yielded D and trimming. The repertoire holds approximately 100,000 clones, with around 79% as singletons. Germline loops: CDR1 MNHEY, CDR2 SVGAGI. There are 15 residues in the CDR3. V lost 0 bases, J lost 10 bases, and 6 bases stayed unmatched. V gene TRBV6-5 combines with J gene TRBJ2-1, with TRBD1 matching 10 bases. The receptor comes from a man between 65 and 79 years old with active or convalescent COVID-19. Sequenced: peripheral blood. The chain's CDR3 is CASSYSWTGGLEQFF. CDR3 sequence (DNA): TGTGCCAGCAGTTACTCTTGGACAGGGGGGTTAGAGCAGTTCTTC.